One and the same sample provided the 13 T cell receptor beta chains below, sequenced in a study of cytotoxic CD8 clonotypes in ibrutinib-treated CLL (dated by TCRdb to about 2021). The library came from the immunoSEQ multiplex PCR assay. TCRdb took this table from immuneACCESS and kept in-frame rearrangements with V and J called. Such tables lack part of the clones; where checked against another copy, unresolved V genes explain under half of the gap, and the rest is unexplained. The sample has about 130,000 clones on record, 70% to 80% of them singletons. The ten top clones hold about 5% of the sample. The time point label here, explained by the study, means: less than 30 months on ibrutinib. Sequenced here: PBMCs, sampled after 24 months of ibrutinib treatment. These TCRs come from a human donor with chronic lymphocytic leukemia.

Only a few counts were recorded for this clone. The chain has TRBV27 and TRBJ1-4, with 9 bases lining up with TRBD1. The CDR3 totals 17 residues. Germline V gives CDR1 MNHEY, CDR2 SMNVEV (reference sequence). J lost 1 base, V lost 4 bases, and 7 bases had no gene match. As DNA, the CDR3 is TGTGCCAGCAGTTCACGGACAGGGGCACTAACTAATGAAAAACTGTTTTTT. It yields the protein CASSSRTGALTNEKLFF. Full variable domain (missing parts from reference TRBV27 and TRBJ1-4): EAQVTQNPRYLITVTGKKLTVTCSQNMNHEYMSWYRQDPGLGLRQIYYSMNVEVTDKGDVPEGYKVSRKEKRNFPLILESPSPNQTSLYFCASSSRTGALTNEKLFFGSGTQLSVL.

In the case of this clone: Other DNA sequences within the sample encode an identical CDR3. The chain carries TRBV29-1 and TRBJ2-3; D is possibly TRBD1 (5 bases). The CDR3 sequence is 13 residues long. Germline loops: CDR1 SQVTM, CDR2 ANQGSEA. V lost 1 base and J lost 1, with 6 bases in between. In DNA form, the CDR3 reads TGCAGCGTTGAAGGGGGCGGCACAGATACGCAGTATTTT. It yields the protein CSVEGGGTDTQYF.

The gene calls are TRBV6-6 and TRBJ1-4; D uncertain. With 6 bases removed from V and 8 bases from J, the gap between germline ends came to 7 bases. Germline V gene data show CDR1 as MNHNY and CDR2 as SVGAGI (reference sequence). The CDR3 has 11 amino acids. CDR3 protein: CASSPREKLFF. CDR3 nucleotide sequence: TGTGCCAGCAGCCCCCGAGAAAAACTGTTTTTT.

The chain uses TRBV5-1 and TRBJ1-2, with 9 bases lining up with TRBD1. This CDR3 spans 14 amino acids. With 4 bases clipped from V and 7 bases from J, the junction kept 8 bases outside the gene matches. Germline loops: CDR1 SGHRS, CDR2 YFSETQ. The CDR3 nucleotides read TGCGCCAGCAGCCCCGGGGGGGACAGGGCTGGCTACACCTTC. Translated, it gives CASSPGGDRAGYTF. Variable domain in full (rest from reference TRBV5-1 and TRBJ1-2): KAGVTQTPRYLIKTRGQQVTLSCSPISGHRSVSWYQQTPGQGLQFLFEYFSETQRNKGNFPGRFSGRQFSNSRSEMNVSTLELGDSALYLCASSPGGDRAGYTFGSGTRLTVV.

The V gene is TRBV4-3, the J gene TRBJ2-1; the D gene is possibly TRBD2 (6 bases). Trimming left V 4 bases short and J 6 bases short, with 10 bases between. This CDR3 is built from 13 residues. The germline gives CDR1 LGHNA, CDR2 YSLEER. This chain's CDR3 is CASSRGELNEQFF. The CDR3 DNA sequence: TGCGCCAGCAGCCGGGGGGAGCTCAATGAGCAGTTCTTC.

The chain employs TRBV11-1 and TRBJ2-2; maybe TRBD2 (7 bases). CDR1 SGHAT and CDR2 FQDESV come from the germline V gene (reference sequence). The ends were cut back, 5 bases at V and 5 bases at J, with 15 bases in the middle. The CDR3 is 15 residues long. The CDR3 loop reads CASSEGRGRTGELFF. The CDR3 region has the DNA TGTGCCAGCAGCGAGGGGCGGGGGCGAACCGGGGAGCTGTTTTTT.

The V and J genes are TRBV6-6 and TRBJ2-7, with D possibly matching TRBD2 (6 bases). This CDR3 contains 15 residues. The germline V gene has CDR1 MNHNY and CDR2 SVGAGI (reference sequence). Deletions cut 6 bases from V and 4 bases from J, with 19 bases between. CDR3 amino acids: CASSPARDSGYEQYF. CDR3 coding DNA: TGTGCCAGCAGCCCAGCCCGGGACTCCGGGTACGAGCAGTACTTC.

The chain recombines TRBV7-9 with TRBJ1-2, with a weak D call TRBD1 (5 bases). Per the germline V gene, CDR1 is SEHNR and CDR2 is FQNEAQ (reference sequence). The ends were cut back, 4 bases at V and 1 base at J, with 13 bases in the middle. The length of the CDR3 is 15 residues. The CDR3 loop is CASSSGGGLNYGYTF. The CDR3 DNA follows: TGTGCCAGCAGCTCGGGGGGAGGGCTTAACTATGGCTACACCTTC.

V usage is TRBV19 and J usage is TRBJ1-5; 7 bases map to TRBD1. Germline loops: CDR1 LNHDA, CDR2 SQIVND (reference sequence). This CDR3 has 15 amino acids. Unmatched junction bases numbered 4, after V lost 5 bases and J lost 0 bases. The CDR3 loop is CASSGRQGSNQPQHF. CDR3 nucleotides: TGTGCCAGTAGTGGCCGACAGGGTAGCAATCAGCCCCAGCATTTT.

This clone was seen once. The genes are TRBV11-2 and TRBJ1-1, with D uncertain. With 0 bases removed from V and 1 base from J, the gap between germline ends came to 6 bases. The germline V gene has CDR1 SGHAT and CDR2 FQNNGV. CDR3 length: 14 amino acids. The chain's CDR3 is CASSLDWGNTEAFF. In DNA form, the CDR3 reads TGTGCCAGCAGCTTAGATTGGGGGAACACTGAAGCTTTCTTT.

The chain uses TRBV11-1 and TRBJ2-2, with a possible D match to TRBD2 (6 bases). Germline V CDR1 and CDR2: SGHAT, FQDESV (reference sequence). V shed 11 bases and J shed 2 bases, with 27 bases lying between them. CDR3 length: 18 amino acids. For the CDR3, the DNA is TGTGCCGCGCAACCCACTAGCTCCTATGGTCAAAACACCGGGGAGCTGTTTTTT. Its protein product is CAAQPTSSYGQNTGELFF.

The V call is TRBV2, the J call TRBJ1-1; weak D call: TRBD1 (5 bases). V dropped 6 bases and J dropped 9 bases, with 14 bases sitting between them. The CDR3 loop spans 12 amino acids. Per the germline V gene, CDR1 is SNHLY and CDR2 is FYNNEI. The CDR3 loop reads CASSGDGPKAFF. DNA of the CDR3: TGTGCCAGCAGCGGGGACGGCCCTAAAGCTTTCTTT.

In DNA, the CDR3 is TGTGCCACCAGCAGAGATCGTGCGGAAAGCTCCTACGAGCAGTACTTC. This gives the protein CATSRDRAESSYEQYF. The chain combines TRBV15 with TRBJ2-7, with D unresolved. Germline V CDR1 and CDR2: LNHNV, YYDKDF (reference sequence). V gave up 0 bases and J gave up 0 bases, with 12 bases separating them. This CDR3 contains 16 residues.